Included here is one T cell receptor beta chain sequence, with context. The antigen remains unidentified. This CDR3 is also generated by other DNA sequences in the sample. The data derive from a study of shared clonotypes between healthy human individuals. As for the study in general: Serving as donors were two women and a few men, whose ages spanned 18 to 49.

The repertoire was sequenced with immunoSEQ multiplex PCR; TCRdb's copy has only in-frame clones and lacks some. The table has 2 million to 2.5 million clones, approximately 95% seen once; the top ten hold 0.39%. Study-wide points: Non-shared clonotypes had lower generation probabilities than those shared by all four donors.

Trimming left V 4 bases short and J 10 bases short, with 8 bases between. Germline loops: CDR1 SGHTA, CDR2 FQGTGA. This CDR3 comprises 11 residues. The genes are TRBV7-3 and TRBJ2-1; a possible D gene is TRBD2 (6 bases). This clonotype was obtained from a man between 18 and 35 years old in good health. Some clones in this sample may be carry-over from other donors' samples. The sample consisted of naive CD4+ T cells from PBMCs. Specified subset: CD45RA+ positively selected. CDR3 DNA sequence: TGTGCCAGCAGCTCGGGACTGGAGCAGTTCTTC. This gives the protein CASSSGLEQFF.